Listed below are T cell receptor beta chains from one sample, sequenced in a study of CD8+CD57+ T cells in acquired aplastic anemia. Each CDR3 protein gets one entry after TCRdb re-called the reads with MiXCR. The table has 150,000 to 200,000 distinct CDR3 sequences, roughly 40% seen once; the top ten hold approximately 1%. Sample: sorted CD4+, CD8+, or CD8+CD57+ T cells (not recorded which) from PBMCs. The receptor set was obtained from a human donor in good health. Each CDR3 is given with its conserved first and last residue. A D gene is named only where the DNA matches it firmly. Clone size is shown for a subset of rows, as once, few, many or a class of expanded clone.

TRBV20-1,many,TRBJ2-3,.,CSASPETGHTDTQYF,TGCAGTGCTAGTCCGGAGACAGGCCACACAGATACGCAGTATTTT
TRBV9,.,TRBJ1-6,.,CASSVRTEGSPLHF,TGTGCCAGCAGCGTACGGACTGAGGGGTCACCCCTCCACTTT
TRBV7-2,many,TRBJ1-1,.,CASSLEQGTEAFF,TGTGCCAGCAGCTTAGAACAGGGAACTGAAGCTTTCTTT
TRBV7-3,many,TRBJ2-3,.,CASSLTPSASTDTQYF,TGTGCCAGCAGCTTAACGCCTAGCGCCAGCACAGATACGCAGTATTTT
TRBV15,.,TRBJ1-1,.,CATSSLAGGSSTEAFF,TGTGCCACCAGCAGCTTAGCCGGTGGGAGTTCCACTGAAGCTTTCTTT
TRBV7-2,many,TRBJ2-5,TRBD2,CASRLAGGETQYF,TGTGCCAGCAGACTAGCGGGGGGAGAGACCCAGTACTTC
TRBV6-5,once,TRBJ2-7,TRBD1,CASSYVQGAYYEQYF,TGTGCCAGCAGTTACGTCCAGGGGGCCTATTACGAGCAGTACTTC
TRBV25-1,.,TRBJ1-1,.,CASSVGRGVTEAFF,TGTGCCAGCAGCGTGGGGAGGGGAGTCACTGAAGCTTTCTTT
TRBV15,.,TRBJ2-1,.,CATSRLVGRSGYNEQFF,TGTGCCACCAGCAGACTAGTGGGCAGGTCGGGCTACAATGAGCAGTTCTTC
TRBV2,.,TRBJ2-5,.,CASRSTETQYF,TGTGCCAGCAGGAGTACAGAGACCCAGTACTTC
TRBV6-6,many,TRBJ2-5,TRBD2,CASSYGLAGAGETQYF,TGTGCCAGCAGTTACGGATTAGCGGGAGCGGGGGAGACCCAGTACTTC
TRBV20-1,.,TRBJ2-5,.,CSARVTGGLETQYF,TGCAGTGCTAGAGTTACGGGGGGCCTAGAGACCCAGTACTTC